The 3 T cell receptor beta chains presented below share a single source sample, sequenced in a study of blood T cell repertoires in COVID-19 (dated by TCRdb to about 2020). To prepare the library, the immunoSEQ multiplex PCR assay was applied. TCRdb limited this immuneACCESS table to in-frame rearrangements with V and J called. A share of clones is missing; checked studies link under half to unresolved V genes, and the rest is unexplained. Here the sample has 150,000 to 200,000 clones; 86% occur a single time. The top ten clonotypes cover roughly 9.7% of the sample. Sequencing input: peripheral blood. The receptors here all came from a woman between 55 and 75 years old with COVID-19, enrolled during active disease.

V is TRBV16 and J is TRBJ2-3; tentative D call: TRBD1 (6 bases). This CDR3 is 17 amino acids long. Germline values: CDR1 KGHSY, CDR2 FQNENV. Trimming cost V 3 bases and J 6 bases, with 22 bases left between them. The CDR3 coding sequence is TGTGCCAGCAGCCATCCGTTGGGGCATCACACAGGGGATACGCAGTATTTT. Amino acid sequence: CASSHPLGHHTGDTQYF. Supplemented by reference TRBV16 and TRBJ2-3, the full variable domain reads GEEVAQTPKHLVRGEGQKAKLYCAPIKGHSYVFWYQQVLKNEFKFLISFQNENVFDETGMPKERFSAKCLPNSPCSLEIQATKLEDSAVYFCASSHPLGHHTGDTQYFGPGTRLTVL.

The J gene is TRBJ2-7, the V gene TRBV6-2 or TRBV6-3; 9 bases match TRBD2. This CDR3 has 18 residues. Germline V gene lookup returns CDR1 MNHEY and CDR2 SVGEGT. J gave up 0 bases and V 2 bases, and 11 bases lay outside the gene matches. The CDR3, as DNA: TGTGCCAGCAGTTACGAAGCGGGAGGCCCGGTTGCCTCCTACGAGCAGTACTTC. Protein product: CASSYEAGGPVASYEQYF.

V usage is TRBV10-3 and J usage is TRBJ1-4, with 9 positions matching TRBD1. V was pared by 11 bases and J by 8 bases, with 9 bases of the junction left unmatched. Germline CDR1 ENHRY, CDR2 SYGVKD. This CDR3 spans 13 amino acids. DNA of the CDR3: TGTGCCGCCCAGTTGGGACAGGGAGAAAAACTGTTTTTT. Translating gives CAAQLGQGEKLFF.